This TCR beta chain derives from a study of glioma-infiltrating T cells after dendritic cell vaccination. TCRdb keeps only in-frame clones here, not all; method: immunoSEQ multiplex PCR. The sample lists about 50,000 clones, about 89% seen once, with 5% to 6.5% in the top ten. As for time point: after dendritic cell vaccination, including at tumor progression/relapse. Germline assignment: CDR1 MNHEY and CDR2 SMNVEV (reference sequence). This CDR3 comprises 13 residues. With 8 bases clipped from V and 4 bases from J, the junction kept 8 bases outside the gene matches. A note on this clone: Its cognate antigen is unknown.

Overall study findings and caveats: Only a small number of patients had complete blood and tumor samples.

This chain connects TRBV27 to TRBJ2-7, with 7 bases lining up with TRBD2. This sequence originates from a human donor with glioblastoma. The specimen comprised blood, sampled after dendritic cell vaccination. CDR3 residues: CASGRLSGYEQYF. The DNA of the CDR3 is TGTGCCAGCGGCCGGCTTAGCGGGTACGAGCAGTACTTC.